This T cell receptor beta chain was recovered during a study of cytomegalovirus exposure and HLA in healthy donors. Study in general: Earlier work reported some 110 million unique TCR beta sequences from roughly 180 million T cells. Study outcomes and limitations: As immune exposure information, only CMV serostatus was available.

Points on this clone: What it binds is unknown.

The CDR3 runs to 15 residues. CDR1 SGHTA and CDR2 FQGNSA come from the germline V gene. V trimming: 5 bases; J trimming: 4 bases; junction bases outside the gene matches: 5. This PCR relied on a set of 60 Vbeta primers and 13 Jbeta primers. Generated by immunoSEQ multiplex PCR, the TCRdb table keeps only in-frame clones and is missing some. The top ten hold about 5% of the sample, which has 98,000 or so clones, about 80% seen once. Material: PBMCs. This TCR was sampled from a woman aged 18-30 years in good health and CMV-seropositive. V and J are TRBV7-2 and TRBJ2-1; 10 nucleotides match TRBD2. The CDR3 loop reads CASSPTSGKYNEQFF. The CDR3, as DNA: TGTGCCAGCAGCCCAACTAGCGGGAAGTACAATGAGCAGTTCTTC.